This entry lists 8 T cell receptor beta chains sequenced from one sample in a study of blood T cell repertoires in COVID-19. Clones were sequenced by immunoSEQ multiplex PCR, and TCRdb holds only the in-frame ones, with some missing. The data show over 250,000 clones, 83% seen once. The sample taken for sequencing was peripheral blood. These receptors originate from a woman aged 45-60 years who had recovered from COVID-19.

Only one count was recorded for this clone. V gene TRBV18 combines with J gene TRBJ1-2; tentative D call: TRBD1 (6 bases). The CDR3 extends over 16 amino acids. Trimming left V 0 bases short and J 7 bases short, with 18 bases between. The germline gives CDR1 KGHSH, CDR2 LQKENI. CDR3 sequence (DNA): TGTGCCAGCTCACCACCGTGGCAGGGGCAGGGTGGTGGCTACACCTTC. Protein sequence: CASSPPWQGQGGGYTF. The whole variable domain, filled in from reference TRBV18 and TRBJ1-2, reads NAGVMQNPRHLVRRRGQEARLRCSPMKGHSHVYWYRQLPEEGLKFMVYLQKENIIDESGMPKERFSAEFPKEGPSILRIQQVVRGDSAAYFCASSPPWQGQGGGYTFGSGTRLTVV.

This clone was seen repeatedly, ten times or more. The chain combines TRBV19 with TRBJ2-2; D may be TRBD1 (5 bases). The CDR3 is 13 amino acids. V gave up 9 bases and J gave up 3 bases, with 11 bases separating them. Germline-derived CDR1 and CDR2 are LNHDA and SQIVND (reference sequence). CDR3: CASLPGYTGELFF. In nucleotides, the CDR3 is TGTGCCAGCCTGCCAGGGTACACCGGGGAGCTGTTTTTT.

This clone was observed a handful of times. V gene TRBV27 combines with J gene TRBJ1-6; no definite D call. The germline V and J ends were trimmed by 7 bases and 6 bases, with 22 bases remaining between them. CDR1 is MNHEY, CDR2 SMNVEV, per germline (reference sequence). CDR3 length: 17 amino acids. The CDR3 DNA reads TGTGCCAGCAAGAAACGAACGCTGGGAGAAGGTAATTCACCCCTCCACTTT. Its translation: CASKKRTLGEGNSPLHF.

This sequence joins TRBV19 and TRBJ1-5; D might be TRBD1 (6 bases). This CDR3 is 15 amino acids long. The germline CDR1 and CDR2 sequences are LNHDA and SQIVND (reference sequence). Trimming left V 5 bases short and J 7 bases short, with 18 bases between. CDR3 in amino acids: CASSGRRGGTQPQHF. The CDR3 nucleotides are TGTGCCAGTAGTGGCCGACGGGGAGGGACACAGCCCCAGCATTTT. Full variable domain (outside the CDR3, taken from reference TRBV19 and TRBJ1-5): DGGITQSPKYLFRKEGQNVTLSCEQNLNHDAMYWYRQDPGQGLRLIYYSQIVNDFQKGDIAEGYSVSREKKESFPLTVTSAQKNPTAFYLCASSGRRGGTQPQHFGDGTRLSIL.

The CDR3 nucleotides are TGTGCCAGCAGCTTTACCGGGTCACAACAGCCCCAGCATTTT. Protein product: CASSFTGSQQPQHF. V and J are TRBV7-9 and TRBJ1-5; D is undetermined. CDR1 is SEHNR, CDR2 FQNEAQ, per germline (reference sequence). The CDR3 extends over 14 amino acids. V was pared by 3 bases and J by 7 bases, with 13 bases between.

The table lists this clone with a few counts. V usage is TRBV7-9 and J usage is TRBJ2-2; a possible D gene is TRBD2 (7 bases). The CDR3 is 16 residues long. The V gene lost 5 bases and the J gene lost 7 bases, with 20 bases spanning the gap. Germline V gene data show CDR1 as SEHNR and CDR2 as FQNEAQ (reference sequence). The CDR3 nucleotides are TGTGCCAGCAGCCCCCGGGGGGCCCGGGATGTCGGGGAGCTGTTTTTT. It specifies CASSPRGARDVGELFF.

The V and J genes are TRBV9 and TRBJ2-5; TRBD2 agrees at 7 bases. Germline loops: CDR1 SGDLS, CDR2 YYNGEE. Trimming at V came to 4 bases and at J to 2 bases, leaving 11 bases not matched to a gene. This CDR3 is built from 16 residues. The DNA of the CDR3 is TGTGCCAGCAGCCCCCGGTCCTACGGGAGGCAAGAGACCCAGTACTTC. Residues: CASSPRSYGRQETQYF.

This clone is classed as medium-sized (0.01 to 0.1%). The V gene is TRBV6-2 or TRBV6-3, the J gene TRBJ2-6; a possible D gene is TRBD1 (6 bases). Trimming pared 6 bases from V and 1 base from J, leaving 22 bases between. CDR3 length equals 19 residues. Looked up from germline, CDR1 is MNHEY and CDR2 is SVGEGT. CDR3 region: CASSTEELGRGSGANVLTF. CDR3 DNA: TGTGCCAGCAGCACTGAGGAACTAGGCAGGGGATCTGGGGCCAACGTCCTGACTTTC.